Shown below are 11 T cell receptor beta chains from a single sample sequenced in a study of T-cell reconstitution after alpha-beta-depleted transplantation in children. The library targeted TCRbeta and was prepared with unique molecular identifiers. TCRdb re-called the PCR reads with MiXCR, one entry per CDR3 protein. This table has hundreds of thousands of distinct CDR3 sequences, around 13% appearing once. Sequencing used PBMCs, mostly from graft donor cells, obtained 360 days after TCRalphabeta/CD19-depleted stem cell transplant. The receptors were sampled from a male patient aged 10 to 17 who had a stem cell transplant for acute myeloid leukemia, so the T cells may come from the graft donor.

This clonotype has a handful of counts. V and J are TRBV20-1 and TRBJ1-4; the D gene is possibly TRBD1 (5 bases). This CDR3 is 15 amino acids long. CDR1 is DFQATT, CDR2 SNEGSKA, per germline (reference sequence). Trimming pared 3 bases from V and 5 bases from J, leaving 16 bases between. This CDR3 is CSASPLGGRNEKLFF. CDR3 nucleotides: TGCAGTGCTAGTCCCCTCGGGGGTAGAAATGAAAAACTGTTTTTT.

This clonotype was found many times. The V and J genes are TRBV4-2 and TRBJ2-3; D is possibly TRBD1 (6 bases). The CDR3 consists of 17 residues. V lost 3 bases, J lost 2 bases, and 18 bases lay in between. The germline CDR1 and CDR2 sequences are LGHNA and YNFKEQ. In DNA, the CDR3 is TGTGCCAGCAGCCACCCCCTAGCTCAGGGGCCCACAGATACGCAGTATTTT. Translating it yields CASSHPLAQGPTDTQYF.

This clonotype has a handful of counts. This sequence joins TRBV18 and TRBJ2-5; TRBD2 matches 10 bases. With 3 bases clipped from V and 4 bases from J, the junction kept 5 bases outside the gene matches. CDR3 length: 15 residues. Germline loops: CDR1 KGHSH, CDR2 LQKENI. CDR3 DNA: TGTGCCAGCTCACCTCCTAGCGGGGGTGCAGAGACCCAGTACTTC. Its translation is CASSPPSGGAETQYF.

This clonotype came up many times. The rearrangement uses TRBV24-1 and TRBJ1-1; TRBD1 agrees at 8 bases. This CDR3 has 14 amino acids. V was clipped by 4 bases and J by 4 bases; unmatched bases: 4. The germline CDR1 and CDR2 sequences are KGHDR and SFDVKD. The CDR3 nucleotides are TGTGCCACCAGTGACCTACAGGGGGGCACTGAAGCTTTCTTT. Translated, it gives CATSDLQGGTEAFF.

This chain joins TRBV6-5 and TRBJ1-2; D not certain. The CDR3 loop spans 14 amino acids. Per the germline V gene, CDR1 is MNHEY and CDR2 is SVGAGI. The ends were cut back, 1 base at V and 4 bases at J, with 10 bases in the middle. CDR3 sequence (DNA): TGTGCCAGCAGTTACTTGGGCTTCGGCTATGGCTACACCTTC. Its protein product is CASSYLGFGYGYTF.

The rearrangement joins TRBV7-2 to TRBJ2-2; weak D call: TRBD1 (6 bases). Per the germline V gene, CDR1 is SGHTA and CDR2 is FQGNSA. V was shortened by 1 base and J by 7 bases, with 13 bases between the two germline ends. This CDR3 spans 15 amino acids. CDR3 sequence (DNA): TGTGCCAGCAGCTTAGACAGGGCCGTCGACGGGGAGCTGTTTTTT. It is translated as CASSLDRAVDGELFF.

This clonotype was detected a few times. The J gene is TRBJ2-1, the V gene TRBV5-5; D unresolved. Trimming left V 0 bases short and J 0 bases short, with 10 bases between. CDR3 length: 16 residues. From germline, CDR1 is SGHKS and CDR2 YYEKEE (reference sequence). The CDR3 spells CASSLAPGFSYNEQFF. For the CDR3, the DNA is TGTGCCAGCAGCTTGGCCCCCGGTTTCTCCTACAATGAGCAGTTCTTC.

This chain connects TRBV7-9 to TRBJ2-2; D may correspond to TRBD1 or TRBD2 (5 bases each). The V gene's germline CDR1 is SEHNR and CDR2 FQNEAQ (reference sequence). The CDR3 has 15 amino acids. V lost 5 bases and J lost 2, with 12 bases in between. As DNA, the CDR3 is TGTGCCAGCAGCCGGGACGTAATAAACACCGGGGAGCTGTTTTTT. This gives the protein CASSRDVINTGELFF.

The sample holds many counts of this clonotype. The rearrangement links TRBV27 to TRBJ2-7; 8 bases map to TRBD1. The ends lost 5 bases at V and 4 bases at J; junction bases unmatched: 13. Germline CDR1 MNHEY, CDR2 SMNVEV (reference sequence). The CDR3 is 16 amino acids. CDR3 DNA: TGTGCCAGCAGTCTGACAGGGGCCTTCTTAGCTTACGAGCAGTACTTC. It encodes CASSLTGAFLAYEQYF.

This clonotype was seen many times. The chain employs TRBV7-9 and TRBJ2-7; no clear D gene. V was trimmed by 7 bases and J by 3 bases, leaving 1 base between them. The CDR3 has 9 residues. Germline CDR1 SEHNR, CDR2 FQNEAQ (reference sequence). CDR3 sequence: CASIYEQYF. Here the CDR3 DNA reads TGTGCCAGCATCTACGAGCAGTACTTC.

This clonotype was seen a handful of times. V usage is TRBV20-1 and J usage is TRBJ2-7, with TRBD2 matching 12 bases. The CDR3 is 14 amino acids. Germline loops: CDR1 DFQATT, CDR2 SNEGSKA (reference sequence). After removal of 5 bases from V and 4 bases from J, the junction contained 6 bases not matched to a gene. The CDR3 DNA is TGCAGTGCTGATGGACTAGCGGGATCGTACGAGCAGTACTTC. It yields the protein CSADGLAGSYEQYF.